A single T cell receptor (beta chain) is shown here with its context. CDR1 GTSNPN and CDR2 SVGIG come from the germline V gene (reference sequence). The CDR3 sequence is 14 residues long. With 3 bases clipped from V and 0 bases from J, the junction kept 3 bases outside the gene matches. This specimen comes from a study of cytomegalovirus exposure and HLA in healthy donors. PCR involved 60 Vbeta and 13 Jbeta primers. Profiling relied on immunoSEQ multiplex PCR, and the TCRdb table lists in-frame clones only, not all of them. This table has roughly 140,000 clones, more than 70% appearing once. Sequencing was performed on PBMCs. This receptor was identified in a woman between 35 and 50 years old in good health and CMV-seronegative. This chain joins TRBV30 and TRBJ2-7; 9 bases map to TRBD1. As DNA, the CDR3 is TGTGCCTGGAGCCGGGACAGGGCCTCCTACGAGCAGTACTTC. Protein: CAWSRDRASYEQYF.